This T cell receptor (beta chain) was found in a study of cytomegalovirus exposure and HLA in healthy donors. The PCR used 60 Vbeta and 13 Jbeta primers. Method: immunoSEQ multiplex PCR; TCRdb's copy keeps in-frame clones and lacks some. The sample consists of around 190,000 clones, roughly 85% of them appearing once. The length of the CDR3 is 15 residues. CDR1 and CDR2 (germline): SGHVS, FNYEAQ. As concerns this clone: Its specificity is not known.

Study observations and caveats: One cluster of highly shared sequence variants probably arose as a sequencing artifact. The presence/absence work took it that sequencing depth was about the same across donors. Across HLA loci, a later analysis found differing TCR association rates, with DRB1 most and HLA-C fewest. In a later analysis, at a false discovery rate of 0.05, fewer than 20,000 TCR beta sequences matched HLA alleles.

This receptor was obtained from a woman between 45 and 65 years old in good health and CMV-seronegative. The chain couples TRBV7-6 to TRBJ2-5; possible D gene TRBD1, 7 bases. The end of the DNA is better explained by TRBJ2-7, so the J call may be wrong. Sequences were obtained from PBMCs. As DNA, the CDR3 is TGTGCCAGCAGCTTTGGGGCGGGACAGTATTACGAGCAGTACTTC. It translates to CASSFGAGQYYEQYF.